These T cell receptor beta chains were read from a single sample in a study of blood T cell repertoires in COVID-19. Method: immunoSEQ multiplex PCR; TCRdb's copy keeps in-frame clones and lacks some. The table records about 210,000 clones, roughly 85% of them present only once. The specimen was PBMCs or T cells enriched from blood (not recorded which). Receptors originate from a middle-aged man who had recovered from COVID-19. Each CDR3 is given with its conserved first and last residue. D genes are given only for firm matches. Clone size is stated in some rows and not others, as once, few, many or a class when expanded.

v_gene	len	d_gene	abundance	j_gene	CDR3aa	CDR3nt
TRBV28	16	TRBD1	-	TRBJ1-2	CASSLRGTGASYGYTF	TGTGCCAGCAGTTTAAGGGGGACAGGGGCTTCCTATGGCTACACCTTC
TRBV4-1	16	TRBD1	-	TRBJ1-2	CASSQRNRGRVYGYTF	TGCGCCAGCAGCCAGAGAAACAGGGGGCGCGTCTATGGCTACACCTTC
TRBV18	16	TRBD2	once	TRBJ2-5	CASSLTGLAEQETQYF	TGTGCCAGCTCGCTTACGGGACTAGCGGAACAAGAGACCCAGTACTTC
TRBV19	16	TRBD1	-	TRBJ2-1	CASSGGTGGPYNEQFF	TGTGCCAGTAGTGGAGGGACAGGGGGTCCCTACAATGAGCAGTTCTTC
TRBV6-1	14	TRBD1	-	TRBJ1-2	CASSETGTAYGYTF	TGTGCCAGCAGTGAAACCGGGACAGCTTATGGCTACACCTTC
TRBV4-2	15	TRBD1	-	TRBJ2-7	CASSSRPGQGYEQYF	TGTGCCAGCAGTTCTCGTCCGGGACAGGGTTACGAGCAGTACTTC
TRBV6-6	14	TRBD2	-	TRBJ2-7	CASSRLAGFYEQYF	TGTGCCAGCAGTAGACTAGCGGGATTCTACGAGCAGTACTTC
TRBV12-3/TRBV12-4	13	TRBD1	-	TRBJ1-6	CASGKGAGSPLHF	TGTGCCAGCGGAAAGGGGGCTGGGTCACCCCTCCACTTT
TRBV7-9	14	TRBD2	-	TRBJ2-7	CASSSDGLAPPKYF	TGTGCCAGCAGCTCCGATGGACTAGCCCCTCCGAAGTACTTC
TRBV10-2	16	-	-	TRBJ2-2	CASRGVETSPLGELFF	TGCGCCAGCAGGGGTGTGGAGACTTCCCCCCTCGGGGAGCTGTTTTTT
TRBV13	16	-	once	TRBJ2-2	CASSLEGQTYTGELFF	TGTGCCAGCAGCTTAGAAGGACAGACGTACACCGGGGAGCTGTTTTTT
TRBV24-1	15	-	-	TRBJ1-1	CATSDAAGGGTEAFF	TGTGCCACCAGTGACGCAGCCGGGGGGGGTACTGAAGCTTTCTTT
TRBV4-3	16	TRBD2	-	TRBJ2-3	CASSQGRSGSSDTQYF	TGCGCCAGCAGCCAAGGAAGGAGCGGGAGTTCAGATACGCAGTATTTT
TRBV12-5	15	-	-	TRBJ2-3	CASGLRAGSPNTQYF	TGTGCTAGTGGTTTGAGAGCAGGTTCCCCGAATACGCAGTATTTT
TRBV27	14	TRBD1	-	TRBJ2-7	CASRSPGQGYEQYF	TGTGCCAGCAGGAGTCCGGGACAGGGCTACGAGCAGTACTTC
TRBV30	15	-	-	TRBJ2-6	CAWLSGSSGANVLTF	TGTGCCTGGTTATCAGGGTCCTCTGGGGCCAACGTCCTGACTTTC
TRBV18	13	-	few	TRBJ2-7	CASSPRVGDEQYF	TGTGCCAGCTCACCACGGGTAGGGGACGAGCAGTACTTC
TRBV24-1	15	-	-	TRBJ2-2	CATSDLWDTGGELFF	TGTGCCACCAGTGATCTGTGGGACACCGGCGGGGAGCTGTTTTTT
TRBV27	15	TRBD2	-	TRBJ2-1	CASSLTSAPRDEQFF	TGTGCCAGCAGTTTGACTAGCGCGCCCCGGGATGAGCAGTTCTTC
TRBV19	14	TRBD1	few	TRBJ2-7	CASSGGQALDEQYF	TGTGCCAGTAGTGGGGGACAGGCGCTCGACGAGCAGTACTTC
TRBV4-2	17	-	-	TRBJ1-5	CASSQTAGGGVDQPQHF	TGTGCCAGCAGCCAAACAGCCGGCGGCGGGGTGGATCAGCCCCAGCATTTT
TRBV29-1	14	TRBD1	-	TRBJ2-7	CSVDVGTGTSEQYF	TGCAGCGTTGATGTAGGGACAGGGACGTCTGAGCAGTACTTC
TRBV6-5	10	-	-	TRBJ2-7	CATDSYEQYF	TGTGCCACGGACAGCTACGAGCAGTACTTC
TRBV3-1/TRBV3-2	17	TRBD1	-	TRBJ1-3	CASSSPGTGNSGNTIYF	TGTGCCAGCAGCTCCCCCGGGACAGGAAACTCTGGAAACACCATATATTTT
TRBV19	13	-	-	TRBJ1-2	CASSPTGFYGYTF	TGTGCCAGTAGCCCCACAGGGTTCTATGGCTACACCTTC
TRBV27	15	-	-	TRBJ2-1	CASSLKRTAYNEQFF	TGTGCCAGCAGCCTAAAAAGGACAGCCTACAATGAGCAGTTCTTC
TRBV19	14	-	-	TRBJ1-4	CASSTTGSNEKLFF	TGTGCCAGTAGTACTACAGGGTCTAATGAAAAACTGTTTTTT
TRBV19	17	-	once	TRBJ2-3	CASSIDPGGRSTDTQYF	TGTGCCAGTAGTATAGATCCCGGGGGACGGAGCACAGATACGCAGTATTTT
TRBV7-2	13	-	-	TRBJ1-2	CASSLGPEDGYTF	TGTGCCAGCAGCTTAGGGCCAGAGGATGGCTACACCTTC
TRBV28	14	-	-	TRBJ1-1	CASSFGPINTEAFF	TGTGCCAGCAGCTTTGGCCCGATTAACACTGAAGCTTTCTTT
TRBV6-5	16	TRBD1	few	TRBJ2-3	CASSYFRDRGTDTQYF	TGTGCCAGCAGTTACTTCCGGGACAGGGGCACAGATACGCAGTATTTT
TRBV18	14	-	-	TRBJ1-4	CASSLNTENEKLFF	TGTGCCAGCTCACTGAATACCGAGAATGAAAAACTGTTTTTT
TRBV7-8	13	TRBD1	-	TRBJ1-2	CASSLGTGDGYTF	TGTGCCAGCAGCTTAGGGACAGGGGACGGCTACACCTTC
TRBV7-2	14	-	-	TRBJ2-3	CASSLAGALDTQYF	TGTGCCAGCAGCTTAGCGGGGGCCCTGGATACGCAGTATTTT
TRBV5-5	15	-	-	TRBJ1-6	CASSYSGHNNSPLHF	TGTGCCAGCAGCTACTCGGGACACAATAATTCACCCCTCCACTTT
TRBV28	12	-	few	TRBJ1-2	CASSAGDYGYTF	TGTGCCAGCAGCGCAGGGGACTATGGCTACACCTTC
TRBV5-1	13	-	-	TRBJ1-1	CASSSGYGTEAFF	TGCGCCAGCAGCTCGGGATATGGCACTGAAGCTTTCTTT
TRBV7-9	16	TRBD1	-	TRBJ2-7	CASSPRGTGESYEQYF	TGTGCCAGCAGCCCGAGGGGGACAGGGGAATCCTACGAGCAGTACTTC
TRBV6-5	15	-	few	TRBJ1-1	CASSYDTAMNTEAFF	TGTGCCAGCAGTTACGATACAGCCATGAACACTGAAGCTTTCTTT
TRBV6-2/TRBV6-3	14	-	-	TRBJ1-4	CASSYEGINEKLFF	TGTGCCAGCAGTTACGAGGGAATTAATGAAAAACTGTTTTTT
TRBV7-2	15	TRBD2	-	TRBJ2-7	CASSPGTSGYYEQYF	TGTGCCAGCAGCCCCGGGACTAGCGGATACTACGAGCAGTACTTC
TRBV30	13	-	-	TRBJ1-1	CAWSVRRNTEAFF	TGTGCCTGGAGTGTACGGAGGAACACTGAAGCTTTCTTT
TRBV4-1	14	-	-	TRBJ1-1	CASCTGHTNTEAFF	TGCGCCAGCTGTACGGGACACACGAACACTGAAGCTTTCTTT
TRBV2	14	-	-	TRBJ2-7	CASSEAYNFYEQYF	TGTGCCAGCAGTGAAGCGTATAACTTCTACGAGCAGTACTTC
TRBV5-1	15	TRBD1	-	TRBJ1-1	CASSGGTGGGLLAFF	TGCGCCAGCAGCGGTGGGACAGGGGGCGGCCTTTTAGCTTTCTTT
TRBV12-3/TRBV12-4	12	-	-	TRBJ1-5	CASKRGNQPQHF	TGTGCCAGCAAGAGGGGGAATCAGCCCCAGCATTTT
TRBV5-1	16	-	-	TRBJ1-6	CASSLASSGPNSPLHF	TGCGCCAGCAGCTTGGCCTCGTCAGGCCCCAATTCACCCCTCCACTTT
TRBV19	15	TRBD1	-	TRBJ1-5	CASTRRTGTGQPQHF	TGTGCCAGTACCCGTCGGACAGGGACGGGTCAGCCCCAGCATTTT
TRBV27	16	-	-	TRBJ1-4	CASSFGRVTTNEKLFF	TGTGCCAGCAGTTTCGGCAGGGTAACGACTAATGAAAAACTGTTTTTT
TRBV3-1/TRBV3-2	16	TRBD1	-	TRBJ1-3	CASSQKVTGSGNTIYF	TGTGCCAGCAGCCAAAAAGTGACAGGGTCTGGAAACACCATATATTTT
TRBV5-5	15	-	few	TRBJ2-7	CASSLESPGSYEQYF	TGTGCCAGCAGCCTAGAATCTCCGGGGAGTTACGAGCAGTACTTC
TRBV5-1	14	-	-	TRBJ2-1	CASSLNTAGNEQFF	TGCGCCAGCAGCTTGAACACAGCGGGCAATGAGCAGTTCTTC
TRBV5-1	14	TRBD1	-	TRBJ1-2	CASSRIQGALGYTF	TGCGCCAGCAGCCGGATTCAGGGGGCGCTTGGCTACACCTTC
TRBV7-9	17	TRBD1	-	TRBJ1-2	CASSPYTGTGSFYGYTF	TGTGCCAGCAGCCCCTACACCGGGACAGGGAGTTTCTATGGCTACACCTTC
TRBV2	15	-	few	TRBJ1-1	CASSEIQDGNTEAFF	TGTGCCAGCAGTGAAATACAGGATGGGAACACTGAAGCTTTCTTT